A selection of T cell receptor beta chains follows, all from one sample in a study of blood T cell repertoires in COVID-19. The method was immunoSEQ multiplex PCR; TCRdb's version includes in-frame clones alone and lacks a portion of them. This sample has 140,000 to 150,000 clones, with roughly 90% found just once. Sequencing used peripheral blood. The receptors come from a man aged 60 to 75 with active or convalescent COVID-19. Both conserved end residues are part of each CDR3. A D gene is named only where the DNA matches it firmly. Only part of the rows carry a size: once, few, many, or a class if the clone is expanded.

V gene: TRBV2
D gene: -
clone size: -
J gene: TRBJ2-1
CDR3 protein: CASMWEDDYNEQFF
CDR3 DNA: TGTGCCAGCATGTGGGAGGACGATTACAATGAGCAGTTCTTC

V gene: TRBV19
D gene: TRBD2
clone size: -
J gene: TRBJ2-1
CDR3 protein: CASSFLAGGNNEQFF
CDR3 DNA: TGTGCCAGTAGTTTCCTAGCGGGAGGGAACAATGAGCAGTTCTTC

V gene: TRBV6-6
D gene: -
clone size: -
J gene: TRBJ1-1
CDR3 protein: CASSHRGVYRESNTEAFF
CDR3 DNA: TGTGCCAGCAGTCATAGAGGGGTGTACAGGGAATCGAACACTGAAGCTTTCTTT

V gene: TRBV4-3
D gene: TRBD2
clone size: -
J gene: TRBJ2-1
CDR3 protein: CASSQQPGLAGQRGNEQFF
CDR3 DNA: TGCGCCAGCAGCCAACAACCGGGACTAGCGGGCCAACGAGGGAATGAGCAGTTCTTC

V gene: TRBV7-6
D gene: -
clone size: -
J gene: TRBJ2-2
CDR3 protein: CASSLKVYSGLTNTGELFF
CDR3 DNA: TGTGCCAGCAGCTTAAAGGTTTATTCAGGGCTAACGAACACCGGGGAGCTGTTTTTT

V gene: TRBV16
D gene: -
clone size: -
J gene: TRBJ1-2
CDR3 protein: CASSTGRYIWGYTF
CDR3 DNA: TGTGCCAGCAGCACAGGCCGTTACATATGGGGCTACACCTTC

V gene: TRBV7-2
D gene: -
clone size: -
J gene: TRBJ2-7
CDR3 protein: CASSSSLGGPYEQYF
CDR3 DNA: TGTGCCAGCAGCTCTTCTCTTGGCGGTCCCTACGAGCAGTACTTC

V gene: TRBV18
D gene: -
clone size: -
J gene: TRBJ1-1
CDR3 protein: CASSPSDSNTEAFF
CDR3 DNA: TGTGCCAGCTCACCATCAGATTCGAACACTGAAGCTTTCTTT

V gene: TRBV28
D gene: -
clone size: -
J gene: TRBJ2-7
CDR3 protein: CASNLASQGTNYEQYF
CDR3 DNA: TGTGCCAGCAACCTGGCCTCGCAGGGAACAAACTACGAGCAGTACTTC

V gene: TRBV28
D gene: -
clone size: -
J gene: TRBJ1-1
CDR3 protein: CASSLWGGVNTEAFF
CDR3 DNA: TGTGCCAGCAGTTTATGGGGGGGGGTGAACACTGAAGCTTTCTTT

V gene: TRBV2
D gene: TRBD1
clone size: -
J gene: TRBJ2-7
CDR3 protein: CASRNRGAGEQYF
CDR3 DNA: TGTGCCAGCAGAAACAGGGGTGCGGGCGAGCAGTACTTC

V gene: TRBV9
D gene: TRBD2
clone size: -
J gene: TRBJ2-3
CDR3 protein: CASSSGLAGSSDTQYF
CDR3 DNA: TGTGCCAGCAGCTCAGGACTAGCGGGGAGCTCAGATACGCAGTATTTT

V gene: TRBV7-2
D gene: TRBD2
clone size: -
J gene: TRBJ2-2
CDR3 protein: CASSTRGLSAGELFF
CDR3 DNA: TGTGCCAGCAGCACTCGGGGACTATCGGCGGGGGAGCTGTTTTTT

V gene: TRBV2
D gene: -
clone size: -
J gene: TRBJ1-1
CDR3 protein: CASSEAGGAGVMNTEAFF
CDR3 DNA: TGTGCCAGCAGTGAAGCGGGAGGGGCTGGGGTTATGAACACTGAAGCTTTCTTT

V gene: TRBV5-1
D gene: -
clone size: -
J gene: TRBJ2-5
CDR3 protein: CASSPRGGETQYF
CDR3 DNA: TGCGCCAGCAGCCCTAGGGGTGGAGAGACCCAGTACTTC

V gene: TRBV19
D gene: TRBD1
clone size: -
J gene: TRBJ1-1
CDR3 protein: CASRQGAKYTEAFF
CDR3 DNA: TGTGCCAGTAGACAGGGGGCGAAATACACTGAAGCTTTCTTT

V gene: TRBV18
D gene: -
clone size: -
J gene: TRBJ2-2
CDR3 protein: CASSHPGAKVAGELFF
CDR3 DNA: TGTGCCAGCTCACACCCGGGAGCGAAGGTGGCCGGGGAGCTGTTTTTT

V gene: TRBV11-3
D gene: -
clone size: -
J gene: TRBJ2-1
CDR3 protein: CASSREGTDEGDEQFF
CDR3 DNA: TGTGCCAGCAGTCGCGAGGGCACAGACGAAGGCGATGAGCAGTTCTTC

V gene: TRBV4-1
D gene: TRBD2
clone size: -
J gene: TRBJ2-7
CDR3 protein: CASSQITSGRYEQYF
CDR3 DNA: TGCGCCAGCAGCCAAATCACTAGCGGGAGATACGAGCAGTACTTC

V gene: TRBV5-1
D gene: TRBD1
clone size: -
J gene: TRBJ1-4
CDR3 protein: CASSLAGTGQGEKLFF
CDR3 DNA: TGCGCCAGCAGCTTGGCCGGGACGGGACAGGGTGAAAAACTGTTTTTT

V gene: TRBV12-3/TRBV12-4
D gene: TRBD1
clone size: -
J gene: TRBJ2-5
CDR3 protein: CASLPGGGETQYF
CDR3 DNA: TGTGCCAGCCTGCCAGGGGGTGGAGAGACCCAGTACTTC

V gene: TRBV9
D gene: TRBD2
clone size: once
J gene: TRBJ2-2
CDR3 protein: CASSAHQRGTGELFF
CDR3 DNA: TGTGCCAGCAGCGCTCACCAGCGGGGCACCGGGGAGCTGTTTTTT

V gene: TRBV5-1
D gene: -
clone size: -
J gene: TRBJ2-3
CDR3 protein: CASSQATDTQYF
CDR3 DNA: TGCGCCAGCAGCCAGGCCACAGATACGCAGTATTTT

V gene: TRBV18
D gene: -
clone size: -
J gene: TRBJ1-1
CDR3 protein: CASSLDGYTEAFF
CDR3 DNA: TGTGCCAGCTCACTTGACGGGTACACTGAAGCTTTCTTT

V gene: TRBV6-2/TRBV6-3
D gene: -
clone size: -
J gene: TRBJ1-6
CDR3 protein: CASSYITAHSPLHF
CDR3 DNA: TGTGCCAGCAGTTATATCACAGCTCATTCACCCCTCCACTTT

V gene: TRBV7-8
D gene: TRBD2
clone size: -
J gene: TRBJ2-1
CDR3 protein: CASSRRGGGNEQFF
CDR3 DNA: TGTGCCAGCAGCAGGCGGGGGGGCGGAAATGAGCAGTTCTTC

V gene: TRBV3-1/TRBV3-2
D gene: -
clone size: once
J gene: TRBJ2-7
CDR3 protein: CAAGGYEQYF
CDR3 DNA: TGTGCCGCCGGGGGCTACGAGCAGTACTTC

V gene: TRBV7-9
D gene: -
clone size: -
J gene: TRBJ2-3
CDR3 protein: CASSLYAVADTQYF
CDR3 DNA: TGTGCCAGCAGCTTATACGCGGTCGCAGATACGCAGTATTTT

V gene: TRBV7-9
D gene: -
clone size: -
J gene: TRBJ1-1
CDR3 protein: CASSLNGVRTAEAFF
CDR3 DNA: TGTGCCAGCAGCTTAAATGGGGTAAGGACTGCTGAAGCTTTCTTT

V gene: TRBV4-2
D gene: -
clone size: -
J gene: TRBJ2-7
CDR3 protein: CASSQRFGGEQYF
CDR3 DNA: TGTGCCAGCAGCCAAAGATTCGGGGGCGAGCAGTACTTC

V gene: TRBV2
D gene: -
clone size: -
J gene: TRBJ2-7
CDR3 protein: CASRDYTYEQYF
CDR3 DNA: TGTGCCAGCAGGGACTATACCTACGAGCAGTACTTC

V gene: TRBV27
D gene: -
clone size: -
J gene: TRBJ2-5
CDR3 protein: CASSASGAVEQETQYF
CDR3 DNA: TGTGCCAGCAGTGCGTCAGGGGCGGTGGAACAAGAGACCCAGTACTTC

V gene: TRBV6-2/TRBV6-3
D gene: TRBD1
clone size: -
J gene: TRBJ2-1
CDR3 protein: CASSYGTVFDDNEQFF
CDR3 DNA: TGTGCCAGCAGTTACGGGACAGTCTTTGACGACAATGAGCAGTTCTTC

V gene: TRBV7-2
D gene: -
clone size: -
J gene: TRBJ1-1
CDR3 protein: CASSPDTLNTEAFF
CDR3 DNA: TGTGCCAGCAGCCCCGACACATTGAACACTGAAGCTTTCTTT

V gene: TRBV6-5
D gene: TRBD1
clone size: -
J gene: TRBJ2-1
CDR3 protein: CASRSQGDEQFF
CDR3 DNA: TGTGCCAGCAGGTCACAGGGGGATGAGCAGTTCTTC

V gene: TRBV28
D gene: TRBD2
clone size: -
J gene: TRBJ2-3
CDR3 protein: CASSSPRREGVDTQYF
CDR3 DNA: TGTGCCAGCAGTTCCCCCCGACGGGAGGGGGTAGATACGCAGTATTTT

V gene: TRBV29-1
D gene: -
clone size: -
J gene: TRBJ2-5
CDR3 protein: CSVPRQGSETQYF
CDR3 DNA: TGCAGCGTACCCCGTCAGGGGTCAGAGACCCAGTACTTC

V gene: TRBV18
D gene: TRBD1
clone size: -
J gene: TRBJ1-2
CDR3 protein: CASSPPGTGTLYGYTF
CDR3 DNA: TGTGCCAGCTCACCGCCCGGGACAGGGACCCTCTATGGCTACACCTTC

V gene: TRBV19
D gene: -
clone size: -
J gene: TRBJ2-2
CDR3 protein: CATNRVSTGELFF
CDR3 DNA: TGTGCCACTAACAGGGTATCGACCGGGGAGCTGTTTTTT

V gene: TRBV19
D gene: -
clone size: -
J gene: TRBJ1-1
CDR3 protein: CASSIRARGGTEAFF
CDR3 DNA: TGTGCCAGTAGTATACGGGCAAGGGGGGGAACTGAAGCTTTCTTT

V gene: TRBV15
D gene: -
clone size: once
J gene: TRBJ2-2
CDR3 protein: CATSSSFRGLGAGELFF
CDR3 DNA: TGTGCCACCAGCAGTTCCTTTCGAGGCCTCGGGGCCGGGGAGCTGTTTTTT

V gene: TRBV6-1
D gene: -
clone size: -
J gene: TRBJ1-1
CDR3 protein: CASSEADAQASGTEAFF
CDR3 DNA: TGTGCCAGCAGTGAAGCGGATGCTCAGGCCTCAGGCACTGAAGCTTTCTTT

V gene: TRBV6-6
D gene: -
clone size: -
J gene: TRBJ1-3
CDR3 protein: CASRSTVNSGNTIYF
CDR3 DNA: TGTGCCAGCAGATCGACTGTTAACTCTGGAAACACCATATATTTT